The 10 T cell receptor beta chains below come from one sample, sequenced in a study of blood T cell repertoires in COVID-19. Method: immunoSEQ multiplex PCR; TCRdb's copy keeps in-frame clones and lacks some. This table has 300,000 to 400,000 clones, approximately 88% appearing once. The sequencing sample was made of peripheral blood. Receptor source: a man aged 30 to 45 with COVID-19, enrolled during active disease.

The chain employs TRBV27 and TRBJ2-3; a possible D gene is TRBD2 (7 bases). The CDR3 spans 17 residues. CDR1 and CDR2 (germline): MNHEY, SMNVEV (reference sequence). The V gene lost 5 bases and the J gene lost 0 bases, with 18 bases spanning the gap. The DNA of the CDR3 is TGTGCCAGCAGTATGGCAGGGGAGGGGATAAGCACAGATACGCAGTATTTT. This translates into CASSMAGEGISTDTQYF.

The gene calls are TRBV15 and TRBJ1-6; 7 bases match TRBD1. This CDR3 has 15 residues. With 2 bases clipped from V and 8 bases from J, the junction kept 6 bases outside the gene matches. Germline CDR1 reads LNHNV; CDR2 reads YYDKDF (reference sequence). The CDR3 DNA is TGTGCCACCAGCAGAACGGGGGACAGATATTCACCCCTCCACTTT. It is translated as CATSRTGDRYSPLHF.

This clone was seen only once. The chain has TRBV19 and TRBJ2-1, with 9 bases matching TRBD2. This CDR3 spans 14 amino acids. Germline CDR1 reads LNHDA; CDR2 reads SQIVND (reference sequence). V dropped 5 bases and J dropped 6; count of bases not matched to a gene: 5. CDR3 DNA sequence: TGTGCCAGTAGTCCGGGACTAGCAGTCAATGAGCAGTTCTTC. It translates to CASSPGLAVNEQFF.

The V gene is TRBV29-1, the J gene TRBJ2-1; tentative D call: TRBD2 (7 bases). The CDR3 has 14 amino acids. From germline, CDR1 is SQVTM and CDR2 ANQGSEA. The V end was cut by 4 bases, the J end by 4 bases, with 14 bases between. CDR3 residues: CSVATGGAYNEQFF. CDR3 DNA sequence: TGCAGCGTTGCGACGGGGGGCGCTTACAATGAGCAGTTCTTC.

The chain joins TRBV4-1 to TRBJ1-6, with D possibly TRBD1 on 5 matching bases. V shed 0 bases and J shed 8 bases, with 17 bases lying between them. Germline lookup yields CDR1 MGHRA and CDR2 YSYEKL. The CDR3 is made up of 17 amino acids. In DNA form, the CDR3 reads TGCGCCAGCAGCCAAGAACCCCCCACGGGGGGGGATTCACCCCTCCACTTT. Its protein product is CASSQEPPTGGDSPLHF.

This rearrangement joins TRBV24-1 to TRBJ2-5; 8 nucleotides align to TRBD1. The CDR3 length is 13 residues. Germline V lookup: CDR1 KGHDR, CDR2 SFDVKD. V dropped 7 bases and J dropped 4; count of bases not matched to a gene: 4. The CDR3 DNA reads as TGTGCCACCAGGCAGGGGGCAGGAGAGACCCAGTACTTC. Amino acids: CATRQGAGETQYF.

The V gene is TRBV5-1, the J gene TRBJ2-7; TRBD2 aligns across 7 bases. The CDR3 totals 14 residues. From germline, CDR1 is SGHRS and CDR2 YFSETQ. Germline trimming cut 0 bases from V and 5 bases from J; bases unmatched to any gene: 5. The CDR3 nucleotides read TGCGCCAGCAGCTTGGGGGGGGGACTCCACGAGCAGTACTTC. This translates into CASSLGGGLHEQYF.

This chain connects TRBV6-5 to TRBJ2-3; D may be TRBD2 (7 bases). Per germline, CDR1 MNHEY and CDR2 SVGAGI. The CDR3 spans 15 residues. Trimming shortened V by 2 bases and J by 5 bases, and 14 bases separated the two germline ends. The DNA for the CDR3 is TGTGCCAGCAGTTACGGGGGGGCCTGGGGAGATACGCAGTATTTT. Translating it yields CASSYGGAWGDTQYF.

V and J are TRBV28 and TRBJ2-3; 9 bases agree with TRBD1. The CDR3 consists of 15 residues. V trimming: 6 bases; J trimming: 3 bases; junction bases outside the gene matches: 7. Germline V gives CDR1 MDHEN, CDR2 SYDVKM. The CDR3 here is CASSTQGQGTDTQYF. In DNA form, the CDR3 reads TGTGCCAGCAGCACTCAGGGACAGGGAACAGATACGCAGTATTTT.

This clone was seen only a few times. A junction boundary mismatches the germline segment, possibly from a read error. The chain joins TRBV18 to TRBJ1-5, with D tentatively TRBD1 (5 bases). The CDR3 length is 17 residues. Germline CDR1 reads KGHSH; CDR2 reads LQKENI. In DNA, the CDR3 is TGTGCCAGCTCCCCACAGGACGGACTAGCCAGCAATCAGCCCCAGCATTTT. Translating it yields CASSPQDGLASNQPQHF.